The present T cell receptor (beta chain) was sequenced within a study of shared clonotypes between healthy human individuals. Background on the study: Plates per donor: three CD4 naive, three CD4 memory, two CD8 naive, one CD8 memory.

CDR1 and CDR2 from the germline V gene are SGHRS and YFSETQ. The CDR3 is made up of 16 amino acids. After removal of 0 bases from V and 4 bases from J, the junction contained 8 bases not matched to a gene. The authors loaded approximately 220 ng DNA, 27,000 or so T cell genomes, into sorted-subset replicate PCRs. As originally analysed: ImmunoSEQ gave junction-only sequences without quality scores, so filtering differed. Sequenced by immunoSEQ multiplex PCR; TCRdb stores in-frame clones only, minus some. V and J calls plus clone size are reproduced from that table; the DNA served to infer D and trimming. This sample has approximately 640,000 clones, with less than 95% found just once.

V and J are TRBV5-1 and TRBJ2-7, with 9 nucleotides matching TRBD2. The source of this sequence is a young man in good health. Some clones in this sample may be carry-over from other donors' samples. Sequencing was performed on memory CD8+ T cells from PBMCs. This sample's subset: CD45RO+ cells pooled with CCR7-negative TemRA cells. The CDR3 protein is CASSLGYAGGTYEQYF. DNA of the CDR3: TGCGCCAGCAGCTTGGGTTATGCGGGAGGGACTTACGAGCAGTACTTC. Full variable domain (remainder filled in from reference TRBV5-1 and TRBJ2-7): KAGVTQTPRYLIKTRGQQVTLSCSPISGHRSVSWYQQTPGQGLQFLFEYFSETQRNKGNFPGRFSGRQFSNSRSEMNVSTLELGDSALYLCASSLGYAGGTYEQYFGPGTRLTVT.